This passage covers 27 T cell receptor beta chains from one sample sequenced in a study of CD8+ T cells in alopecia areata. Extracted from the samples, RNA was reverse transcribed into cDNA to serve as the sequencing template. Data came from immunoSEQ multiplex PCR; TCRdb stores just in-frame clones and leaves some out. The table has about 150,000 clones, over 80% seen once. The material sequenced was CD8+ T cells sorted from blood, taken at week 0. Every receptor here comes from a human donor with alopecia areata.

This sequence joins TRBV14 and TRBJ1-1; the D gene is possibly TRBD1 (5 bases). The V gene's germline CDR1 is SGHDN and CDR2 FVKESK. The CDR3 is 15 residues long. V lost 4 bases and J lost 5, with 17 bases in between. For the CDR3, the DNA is TGTGCCAGCAGCCGAGGCCAGGGTGCTCTTACTGAAGCTTTCTTT. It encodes CASSRGQGALTEAFF. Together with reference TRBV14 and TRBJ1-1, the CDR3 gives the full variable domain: EAGVTQFPSHSVIEKGQTVTLRCDPISGHDNLYWYRRVMGKEIKFLLHFVKESKQDESGMPNNRFLAERTGGTYSTLKVQPAELEDSGVYFCASSRGQGALTEAFFGQGTRLTVV.

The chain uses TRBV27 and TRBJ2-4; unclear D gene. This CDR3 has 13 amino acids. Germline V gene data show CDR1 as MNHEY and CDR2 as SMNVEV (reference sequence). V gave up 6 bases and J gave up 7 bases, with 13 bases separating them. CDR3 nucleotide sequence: TGTGCCAGCAGAAGACAAGAATCTAACATTCAGTACTTC. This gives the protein CASRRQESNIQYF.

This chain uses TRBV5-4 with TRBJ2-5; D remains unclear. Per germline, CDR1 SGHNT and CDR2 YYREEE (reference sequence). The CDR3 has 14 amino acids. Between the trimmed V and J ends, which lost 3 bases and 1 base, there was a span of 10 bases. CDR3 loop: CASSSSGGQETQYF. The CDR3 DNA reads TGTGCCAGCAGCTCTTCGGGCGGCCAAGAGACCCAGTACTTC.

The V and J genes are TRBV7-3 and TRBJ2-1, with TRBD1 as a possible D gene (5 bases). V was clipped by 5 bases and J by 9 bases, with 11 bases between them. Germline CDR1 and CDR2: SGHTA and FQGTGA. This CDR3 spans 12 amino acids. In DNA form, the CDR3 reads TGTGCCAGCAGCGCAGGGCCCCGTGAGCAGTTCTTC. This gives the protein CASSAGPREQFF.

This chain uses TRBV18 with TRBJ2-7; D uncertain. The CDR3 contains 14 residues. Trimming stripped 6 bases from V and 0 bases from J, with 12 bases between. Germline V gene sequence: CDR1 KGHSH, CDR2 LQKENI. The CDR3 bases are TGTGCCAGCTCCGAGGCAGAAAGCTCCTACGAGCAGTACTTC. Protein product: CASSEAESSYEQYF.

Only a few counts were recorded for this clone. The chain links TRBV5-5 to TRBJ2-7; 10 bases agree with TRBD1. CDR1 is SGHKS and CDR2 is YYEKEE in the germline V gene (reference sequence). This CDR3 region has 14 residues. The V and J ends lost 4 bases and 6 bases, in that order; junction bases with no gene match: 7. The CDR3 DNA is TGTGCCAGCAGCGCCGGGACAGGGGCCATCGAGCAGTACTTC. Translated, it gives CASSAGTGAIEQYF.

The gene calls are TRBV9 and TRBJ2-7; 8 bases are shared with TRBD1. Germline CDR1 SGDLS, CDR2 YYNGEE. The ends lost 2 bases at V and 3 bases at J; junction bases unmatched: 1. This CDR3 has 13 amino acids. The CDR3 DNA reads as TGTGCCAGCAGCGTGGGACAGGACTACGAGCAGTACTTC. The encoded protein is CASSVGQDYEQYF.

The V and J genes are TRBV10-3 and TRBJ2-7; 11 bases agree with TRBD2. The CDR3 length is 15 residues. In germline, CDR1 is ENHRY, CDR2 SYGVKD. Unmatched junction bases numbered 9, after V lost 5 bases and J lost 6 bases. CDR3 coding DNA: TGTGCCATCAGTCACCCTAGCGGGGGGAAAATCGAGCAGTACTTC. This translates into CAISHPSGGKIEQYF.

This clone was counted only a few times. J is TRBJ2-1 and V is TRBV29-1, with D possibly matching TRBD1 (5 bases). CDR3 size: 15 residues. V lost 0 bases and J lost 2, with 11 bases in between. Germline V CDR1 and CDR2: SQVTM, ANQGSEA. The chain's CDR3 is CSVEDVPGPYNEQFF. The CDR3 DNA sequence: TGCAGCGTTGAAGATGTGCCAGGGCCCTACAATGAGCAGTTCTTC.

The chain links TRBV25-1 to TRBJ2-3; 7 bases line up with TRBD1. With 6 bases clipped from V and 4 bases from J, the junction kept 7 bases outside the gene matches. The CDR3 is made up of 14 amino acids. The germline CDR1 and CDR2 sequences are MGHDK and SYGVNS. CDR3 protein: CASSGIDRADTQYF. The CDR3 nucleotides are TGTGCCAGCAGCGGCATCGACAGGGCAGATACGCAGTATTTT.

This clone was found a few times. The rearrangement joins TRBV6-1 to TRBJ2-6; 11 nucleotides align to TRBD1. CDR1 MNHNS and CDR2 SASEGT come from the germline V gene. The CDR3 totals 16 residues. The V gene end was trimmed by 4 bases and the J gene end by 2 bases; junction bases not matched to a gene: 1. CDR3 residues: CASSGTGGAGANVLTF. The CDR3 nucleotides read TGTGCCAGCAGTGGGACAGGGGGCGCTGGGGCCAACGTCCTGACTTTC.

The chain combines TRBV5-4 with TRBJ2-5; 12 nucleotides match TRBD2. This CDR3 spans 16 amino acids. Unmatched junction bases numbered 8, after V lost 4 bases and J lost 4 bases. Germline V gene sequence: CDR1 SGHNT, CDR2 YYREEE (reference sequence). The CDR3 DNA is TGTGCCAGCAGCCCCTTACTAGCGGGAGGAGCAGAGACCCAGTACTTC. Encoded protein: CASSPLLAGGAETQYF.

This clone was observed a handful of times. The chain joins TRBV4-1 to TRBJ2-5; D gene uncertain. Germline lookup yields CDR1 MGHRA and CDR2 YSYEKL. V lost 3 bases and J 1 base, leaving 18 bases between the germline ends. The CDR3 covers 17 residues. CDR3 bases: TGCGCCAGCAGCCACCAATCGTGGGCGGATCCCCAAGAGACCCAGTACTTC. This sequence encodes CASSHQSWADPQETQYF.

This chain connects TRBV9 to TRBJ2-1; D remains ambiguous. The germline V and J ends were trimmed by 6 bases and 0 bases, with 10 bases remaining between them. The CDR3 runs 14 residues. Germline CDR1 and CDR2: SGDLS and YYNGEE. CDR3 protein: CASTGLSSYNEQFF. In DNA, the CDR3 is TGTGCCAGCACCGGTTTAAGCTCCTACAATGAGCAGTTCTTC.

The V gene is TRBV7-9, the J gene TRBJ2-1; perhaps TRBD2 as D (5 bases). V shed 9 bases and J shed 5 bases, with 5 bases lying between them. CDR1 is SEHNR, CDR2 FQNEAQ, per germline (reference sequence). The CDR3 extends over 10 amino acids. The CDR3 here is CAREDNEQFF. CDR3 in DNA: TGTGCCAGGGAGGACAATGAGCAGTTCTTC.

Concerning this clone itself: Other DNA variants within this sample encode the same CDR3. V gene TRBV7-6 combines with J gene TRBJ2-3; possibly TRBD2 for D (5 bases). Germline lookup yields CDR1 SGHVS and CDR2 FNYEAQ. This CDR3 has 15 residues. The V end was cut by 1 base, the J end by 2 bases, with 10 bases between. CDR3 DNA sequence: TGTGCCAGCAGCTTAGGCGGAGGCGCCACAGATACGCAGTATTTT. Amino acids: CASSLGGGATDTQYF.

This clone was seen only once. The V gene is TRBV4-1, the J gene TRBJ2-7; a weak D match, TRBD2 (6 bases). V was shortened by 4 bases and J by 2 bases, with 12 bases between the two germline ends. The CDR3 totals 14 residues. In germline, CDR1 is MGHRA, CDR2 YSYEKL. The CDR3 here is CASSPSSGTYEQYF. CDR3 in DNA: TGCGCCAGCAGCCCAAGTAGCGGCACCTACGAGCAGTACTTC.

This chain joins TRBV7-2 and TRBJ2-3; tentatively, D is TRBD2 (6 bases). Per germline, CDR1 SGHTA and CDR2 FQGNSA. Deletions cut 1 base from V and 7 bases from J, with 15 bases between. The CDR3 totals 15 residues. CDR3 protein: CASSLELRGDYTQYF. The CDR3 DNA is TGTGCCAGCAGCTTAGAATTGCGCGGGGATTATACGCAGTATTTT.

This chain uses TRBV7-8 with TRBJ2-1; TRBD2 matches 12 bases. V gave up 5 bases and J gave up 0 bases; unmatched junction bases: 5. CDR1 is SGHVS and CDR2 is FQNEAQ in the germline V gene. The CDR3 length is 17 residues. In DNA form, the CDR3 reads TGTGCCAGCAGCGTCCGACTAGCGGGGGACTCCTACAATGAGCAGTTCTTC. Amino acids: CASSVRLAGDSYNEQFF.

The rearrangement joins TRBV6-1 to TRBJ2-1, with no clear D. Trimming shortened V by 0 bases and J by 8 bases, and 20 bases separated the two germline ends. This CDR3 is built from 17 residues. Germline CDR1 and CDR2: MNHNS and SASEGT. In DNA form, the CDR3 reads TGTGCCAGCAGTGAAGCCAATCGACGGCCACTGCCCCATGAGCAGTTCTTC. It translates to CASSEANRRPLPHEQFF.

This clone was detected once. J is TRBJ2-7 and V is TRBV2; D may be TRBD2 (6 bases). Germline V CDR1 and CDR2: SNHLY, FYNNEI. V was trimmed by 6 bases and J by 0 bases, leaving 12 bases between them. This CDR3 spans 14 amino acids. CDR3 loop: CASSLGLNSYEQYF. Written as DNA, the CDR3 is TGTGCCAGCAGCTTGGGACTCAACTCCTACGAGCAGTACTTC.

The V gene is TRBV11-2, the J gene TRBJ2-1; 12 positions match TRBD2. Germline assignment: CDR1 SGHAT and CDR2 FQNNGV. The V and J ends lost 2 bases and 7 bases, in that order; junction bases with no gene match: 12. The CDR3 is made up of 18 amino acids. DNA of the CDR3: TGTGCCAGCAGCTTACTCAAACGACTACTAGCGGGGGGTAATGAGCAGTTCTTC. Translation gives CASSLLKRLLAGGNEQFF.

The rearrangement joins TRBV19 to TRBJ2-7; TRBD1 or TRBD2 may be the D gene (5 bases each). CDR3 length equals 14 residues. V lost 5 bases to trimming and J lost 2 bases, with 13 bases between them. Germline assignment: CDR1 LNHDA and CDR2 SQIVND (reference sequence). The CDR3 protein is CASSSGTVAYEQYF. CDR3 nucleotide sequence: TGTGCCAGTAGTTCCGGGACGGTCGCCTACGAGCAGTACTTC.

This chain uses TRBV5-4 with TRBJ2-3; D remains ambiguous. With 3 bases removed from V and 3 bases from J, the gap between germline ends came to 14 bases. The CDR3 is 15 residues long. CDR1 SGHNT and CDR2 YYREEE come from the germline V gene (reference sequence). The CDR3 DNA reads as TGTGCCAGCAGCTCTTCGGAAGGACGGACAGATACGCAGTATTTT. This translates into CASSSSEGRTDTQYF.

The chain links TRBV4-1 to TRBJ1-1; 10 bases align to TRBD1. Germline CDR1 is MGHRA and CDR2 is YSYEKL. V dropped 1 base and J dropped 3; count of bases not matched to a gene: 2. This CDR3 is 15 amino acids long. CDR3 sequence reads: CASSQGGQGYTEAFF. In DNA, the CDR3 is TGCGCCAGCAGCCAAGGGGGACAGGGGTACACTGAAGCTTTCTTT.

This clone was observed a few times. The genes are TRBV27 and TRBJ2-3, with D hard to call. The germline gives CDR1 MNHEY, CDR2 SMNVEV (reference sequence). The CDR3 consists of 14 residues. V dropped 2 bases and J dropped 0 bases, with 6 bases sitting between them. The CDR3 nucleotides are TGTGCCAGCAGTTTAATTTACAGCACAGATACGCAGTATTTT. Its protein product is CASSLIYSTDTQYF.

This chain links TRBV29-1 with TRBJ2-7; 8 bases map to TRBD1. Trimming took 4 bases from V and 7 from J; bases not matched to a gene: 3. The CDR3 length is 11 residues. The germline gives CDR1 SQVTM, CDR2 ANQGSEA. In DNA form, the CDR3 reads TGCAGCGTTGGGACAGGGTGGGAGCAGTACTTC. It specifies CSVGTGWEQYF.